These T cell receptor beta chains were read from a single sample in a study of blood T cell repertoires in COVID-19. Clones were sequenced by immunoSEQ multiplex PCR, and TCRdb holds only the in-frame ones, with some missing. This table has some 230,000 clones, approximately 90% appearing once. The sample taken for sequencing was peripheral blood. These receptors all come from a man aged 30-40 years who had recovered from COVID-19. The CDR3 runs from the conserved cysteine through the conserved F or W. Each record gives: V gene, clone size, J gene, D gene, CDR3 protein, CDR3 DNA. D genes are given only for firm matches. Clone size is shown for a subset of rows, as once, few, many or a class of expanded clone.

V: TRBV5-1; size: NA; J: TRBJ1-6; D: NA; CDR3: CASSFNGESPLHF; DNA: TGCGCCAGCAGCTTCAACGGGGAGTCACCCCTCCACTTT
V: TRBV5-6; size: NA; J: TRBJ2-3; D: NA; CDR3: CASSRAGDTQYF; DNA: TGTGCCAGCTCCAGGGCTGGAGATACGCAGTATTTT
V: TRBV7-2; size: NA; J: TRBJ1-4; D: NA; CDR3: CASRSQAGWQEKLFF; DNA: TGTGCCAGCAGATCCCAGGCAGGGTGGCAAGAAAAACTGTTTTTT
V: TRBV4-1; size: once; J: TRBJ2-5; D: NA; CDR3: CASSTQGGAPKETQYF; DNA: TGCGCCAGCAGCACGCAAGGGGGGGCCCCTAAGGAGACCCAGTACTTC
V: TRBV18; size: NA; J: TRBJ1-2; D: TRBD1; CDR3: CASSRDSYGYTF; DNA: TGTGCCAGCTCAAGGGACAGCTATGGCTACACCTTC
V: TRBV27; size: few; J: TRBJ2-1; D: NA; CDR3: CASSPPQGKQFF; DNA: TGTGCCAGCAGTCCCCCCCAGGGTAAGCAGTTCTTC
V: TRBV19; size: NA; J: TRBJ2-6; D: TRBD1; CDR3: CASSIGQGAYGANVLTF; DNA: TGTGCCAGTAGTATAGGACAGGGGGCATACGGGGCCAACGTCCTGACTTTC
V: TRBV4-2; size: few; J: TRBJ1-2; D: NA; CDR3: CASSQDQDYGYTF; DNA: TGTGCCAGCAGCCAAGATCAGGACTATGGCTACACCTTC
V: TRBV6-5; size: NA; J: TRBJ1-2; D: TRBD1; CDR3: CASSLAGTGVFGYTF; DNA: TGTGCCAGCAGCCTCGCCGGGACAGGGGTTTTTGGCTACACCTTC
V: TRBV6-5; size: NA; J: TRBJ2-7; D: NA; CDR3: CASSQGNTYEQYF; DNA: TGTGCCAGCAGTCAGGGGAATACCTACGAGCAGTACTTC
V: TRBV4-1; size: NA; J: TRBJ1-2; D: TRBD1; CDR3: CASSQPTGALYGYTF; DNA: TGCGCCAGCAGCCAACCTACAGGGGCTCTTTATGGCTACACCTTC
V: TRBV5-4; size: NA; J: TRBJ1-1; D: NA; CDR3: CASSIGSNTEAFF; DNA: TGTGCCAGCAGCATTGGCTCGAACACTGAAGCTTTCTTT
V: TRBV28; size: few; J: TRBJ1-2; D: NA; CDR3: CASSPDGAGGGYTF; DNA: TGTGCCAGCAGTCCAGACGGGGCGGGAGGTGGCTACACCTTC
V: TRBV7-9; size: NA; J: TRBJ1-5; D: TRBD1; CDR3: CASSLSGGGQPQHF; DNA: TGTGCCAGCAGCTTATCAGGAGGGGGCCAGCCCCAGCATTTT
V: TRBV19; size: NA; J: TRBJ1-1; D: NA; CDR3: CASSIWEVAFF; DNA: TGTGCCAGTAGTATATGGGAGGTCGCTTTCTTT
V: TRBV5-1; size: NA; J: TRBJ2-7; D: TRBD1; CDR3: CASSLEVCDLGGHCEQYF; DNA: TGCGCCAGCAGCTTGGAGGTTTGTGATTTAGGGGGCCATTGCGAGCAGTACTTC
V: TRBV5-3; size: few; J: TRBJ1-6; D: TRBD1; CDR3: CARSPNMTGALRSPLHF; DNA: TGTGCCAGAAGCCCCAACATGACAGGGGCCCTCAGGTCACCCCTCCACTTT
V: TRBV28; size: NA; J: TRBJ2-3; D: TRBD1; CDR3: CASSLPGQATDTQYF; DNA: TGTGCCAGCAGTTTACCGGGACAGGCCACAGATACGCAGTATTTT
V: TRBV4-2; size: NA; J: TRBJ1-1; D: NA; CDR3: CASSQEQGGTEAFF; DNA: TGTGCCAGCAGCCAAGAACAAGGGGGCACTGAAGCTTTCTTT
V: TRBV5-5; size: NA; J: TRBJ1-5; D: NA; CDR3: CASSPARSGVQPQHF; DNA: TGTGCCAGCAGCCCAGCACGGTCAGGGGTTCAGCCCCAGCATTTT
V: TRBV6-5; size: NA; J: TRBJ1-6; D: NA; CDR3: CASSYAGGVSNLALHF; DNA: TGTGCCAGCAGTTACGCCGGGGGGGTGTCCAATTTAGCCCTCCACTTT
V: TRBV5-4; size: many; J: TRBJ2-6; D: TRBD2; CDR3: CASRGRAGANVLTF; DNA: TGTGCCAGCAGAGGGAGGGCAGGGGCCAACGTCCTGACTTTC
V: TRBV4-3; size: NA; J: TRBJ2-3; D: TRBD2; CDR3: CASSPSGAVDTQYF; DNA: TGCGCCAGCAGCCCAAGCGGGGCGGTGGATACGCAGTATTTT
V: TRBV6-2/TRBV6-3; size: NA; J: TRBJ2-1; D: TRBD2; CDR3: CASSPLLAGVRNEQFF; DNA: TGTGCCAGCAGTCCCCTCCTAGCGGGGGTAAGGAATGAGCAGTTCTTC
V: TRBV14; size: NA; J: TRBJ1-1; D: NA; CDR3: CASSQDLAGANTEAFF; DNA: TGTGCCAGCAGCCAAGATCTGGCAGGGGCGAACACTGAAGCTTTCTTT
V: TRBV19; size: NA; J: TRBJ1-1; D: NA; CDR3: CASKEKVVMNTEAFF; DNA: TGTGCCAGTAAAGAGAAAGTGGTCATGAACACTGAAGCTTTCTTT
V: TRBV7-2; size: NA; J: TRBJ1-5; D: TRBD1; CDR3: CASSSAPSTGGKQPQHF; DNA: TGTGCCAGCAGCTCCGCCCCCTCGACAGGGGGCAAGCAGCCCCAGCATTTT
V: TRBV5-5; size: NA; J: TRBJ2-7; D: NA; CDR3: CASSLDVGHYEQYF; DNA: TGTGCCAGCAGCTTGGATGTGGGGCACTACGAGCAGTACTTC
V: TRBV6-6; size: few; J: TRBJ1-3; D: NA; CDR3: CASSSIGEGNTIYF; DNA: TGTGCCAGCAGTTCGATAGGGGAAGGAAACACCATATATTTT
V: TRBV29-1; size: NA; J: TRBJ2-7; D: TRBD1; CDR3: CSARGTGGYEQYF; DNA: TGCAGCGCCCGGGGGACAGGGGGTTACGAGCAGTACTTC
V: TRBV18; size: NA; J: TRBJ1-2; D: TRBD1; CDR3: CASSPSTGANYGYTF; DNA: TGTGCCAGCTCCCCCAGCACAGGGGCGAACTATGGCTACACCTTC
V: TRBV7-9; size: NA; J: TRBJ2-3; D: NA; CDR3: CASSSDYGFFGTDTQYF; DNA: TGTGCCAGCAGCTCGGACTACGGGTTCTTTGGCACAGATACGCAGTATTTT
V: TRBV21-1; size: NA; J: TRBJ1-1; D: NA; CDR3: CASSKGVGIHRGLTEAFF; DNA: TGTGCCAGCAGCAAAGGTGTAGGCATCCACAGGGGGTTAACTGAAGCTTTCTTT
V: TRBV2; size: NA; J: TRBJ2-3; D: NA; CDR3: CASSPRVSTDTQYF; DNA: TGTGCCAGCAGTCCTCGAGTTAGCACAGATACGCAGTATTTT
V: TRBV7-2; size: NA; J: TRBJ1-3; D: NA; CDR3: CASSYEVRSGNTIYF; DNA: TGTGCCAGCAGTTACGAGGTCCGCTCTGGAAACACCATATATTTT
V: TRBV27; size: NA; J: TRBJ2-7; D: NA; CDR3: CASSTHYEQYF; DNA: TGTGCCAGCAGTACTCACTACGAGCAGTACTTC
V: TRBV7-8; size: NA; J: TRBJ1-6; D: NA; CDR3: CASSLATGNSPLHF; DNA: TGTGCCAGCAGCCTCGCCACCGGGAATTCACCCCTCCACTTT
V: TRBV10-1; size: NA; J: TRBJ2-7; D: NA; CDR3: CASSEPGPYEQYF; DNA: TGCGCCAGCAGTGAGCCAGGGCCCTACGAGCAGTACTTC
V: TRBV11-2; size: NA; J: TRBJ1-2; D: NA; CDR3: CASSLLAFNYGYTF; DNA: TGTGCCAGCAGCTTATTAGCGTTTAACTATGGCTACACCTTC
V: TRBV11-2; size: NA; J: TRBJ2-6; D: NA; CDR3: CASSTRRSSGANVLTF; DNA: TGTGCCAGCAGCACAAGACGGAGCTCTGGGGCCAACGTCCTGACTTTC
V: TRBV5-1; size: NA; J: TRBJ2-1; D: TRBD2; CDR3: CASLPGLAGGYEQFF; DNA: TGCGCCAGCCTCCCTGGACTAGCGGGGGGATATGAGCAGTTCTTC
V: TRBV2; size: once; J: TRBJ1-2; D: NA; CDR3: CASSDVQGRLGYTF; DNA: TGTGCCAGCAGTGATGTTCAGGGGAGACTTGGCTACACCTTC
V: TRBV6-2/TRBV6-3; size: NA; J: TRBJ1-3; D: NA; CDR3: CASSSGEAGNTIYF; DNA: TGTGCCAGCAGTTCCGGGGAAGCTGGAAACACCATATATTTT
V: TRBV6-6; size: NA; J: TRBJ1-6; D: TRBD1; CDR3: CASSYWDSYSPLHF; DNA: TGTGCCAGCAGTTACTGGGACAGCTATTCACCCCTCCACTTT